The TCR beta chain under discussion was sequenced for a study of radiation and T cells in renal cell carcinoma. Profiling relied on immunoSEQ multiplex PCR, and the TCRdb table lists in-frame clones only, not all of them. This table holds about 150,000 clones, about 87% found once. Time point meaning: baseline pretreatment blood. Treatment specified: 15 Gy SBRT to primary tumor, nephrectomy 4 weeks later. CDR3 length equals 16 residues. Trimming cost V 2 bases and J 2 bases, with 15 bases left between them. Germline V CDR1 and CDR2: LNHDA, SQIVND (reference sequence). The sample in question was blood, obtained from a patient whose treatment included radiotherapy and nephrectomy. The V and J genes are TRBV19 and TRBJ1-1; the D gene is possibly TRBD1 (5 bases). The clonotype originates from a woman aged 70-85 years with renal cell carcinoma. The CDR3 is CASSIYGGNFNTEAFF. CDR3 bases: TGTGCCAGTAGTATATACGGGGGAAATTTCAACACTGAAGCTTTCTTT.